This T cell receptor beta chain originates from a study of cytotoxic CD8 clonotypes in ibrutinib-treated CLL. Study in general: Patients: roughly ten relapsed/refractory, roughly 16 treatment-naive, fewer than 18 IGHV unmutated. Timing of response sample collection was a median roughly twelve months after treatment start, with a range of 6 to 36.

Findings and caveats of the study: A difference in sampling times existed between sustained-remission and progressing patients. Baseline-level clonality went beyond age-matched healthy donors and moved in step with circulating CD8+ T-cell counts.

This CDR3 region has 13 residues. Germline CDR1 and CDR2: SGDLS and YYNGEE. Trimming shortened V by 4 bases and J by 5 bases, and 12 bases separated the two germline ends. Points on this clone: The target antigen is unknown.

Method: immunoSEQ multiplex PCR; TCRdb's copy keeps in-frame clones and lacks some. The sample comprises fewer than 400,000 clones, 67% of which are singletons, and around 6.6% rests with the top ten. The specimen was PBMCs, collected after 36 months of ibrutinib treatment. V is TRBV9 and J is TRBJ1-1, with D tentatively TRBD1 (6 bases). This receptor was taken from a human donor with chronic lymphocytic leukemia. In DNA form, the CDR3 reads TGTGCCAGCAGCCAGGTCAGGGGAACTGAAGCTTTCTTT. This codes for CASSQVRGTEAFF.